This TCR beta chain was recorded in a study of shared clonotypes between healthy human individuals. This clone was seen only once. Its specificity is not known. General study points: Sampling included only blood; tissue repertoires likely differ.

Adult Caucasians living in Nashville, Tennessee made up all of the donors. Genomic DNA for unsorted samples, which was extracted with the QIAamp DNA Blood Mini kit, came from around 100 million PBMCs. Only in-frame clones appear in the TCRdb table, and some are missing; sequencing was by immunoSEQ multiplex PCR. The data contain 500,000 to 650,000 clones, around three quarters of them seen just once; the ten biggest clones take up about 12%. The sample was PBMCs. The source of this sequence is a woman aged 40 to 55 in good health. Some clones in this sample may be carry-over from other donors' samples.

The chain's CDR3 is CASSAPGPQHF. Written as DNA, the CDR3 is TGTGCCAGCAGTGCCCCGGGACCGCAGCATTTT. The chain links TRBV6-5 to TRBJ1-5; a possible D gene is TRBD1 (5 bases). The CDR3 contains 11 residues. CDR1 and CDR2 from the germline V gene are MNHEY and SVGAGI. Trimming pared 5 bases from V and 13 bases from J, leaving 12 bases between.